This TCR beta chain is from a study of patients and donors after allogeneic stem cell transplantation. TCRdb processed the RT-PCR reads anew with MiXCR; each CDR3 protein has one entry. The table includes about 200,000 distinct CDR3 sequences, around two fifths detected once. CDR3 length equals 14 residues. Per the germline V gene, CDR1 is MNHEY and CDR2 is SVGAGI. Unmatched junction bases numbered 13, after V lost 11 bases and J lost 5 bases. The V call is TRBV6-5, the J call TRBJ2-3; 7 nucleotides align to TRBD2. The material sequenced was blood, either unsorted or a sorted T cell fraction (not recorded which). This receptor was obtained from a human donor who was either an allogeneic HSCT recipient or a stem cell or donor lymphocyte infusion donor (not recorded which). It is not recorded whose cells these are; they may come from a transplant donor. CDR3 DNA sequence: TGTGCCCGCCGCCGGGCGGGAGCTAAAGATACGCAGTATTTT. This gives the protein CARRRAGAKDTQYF.